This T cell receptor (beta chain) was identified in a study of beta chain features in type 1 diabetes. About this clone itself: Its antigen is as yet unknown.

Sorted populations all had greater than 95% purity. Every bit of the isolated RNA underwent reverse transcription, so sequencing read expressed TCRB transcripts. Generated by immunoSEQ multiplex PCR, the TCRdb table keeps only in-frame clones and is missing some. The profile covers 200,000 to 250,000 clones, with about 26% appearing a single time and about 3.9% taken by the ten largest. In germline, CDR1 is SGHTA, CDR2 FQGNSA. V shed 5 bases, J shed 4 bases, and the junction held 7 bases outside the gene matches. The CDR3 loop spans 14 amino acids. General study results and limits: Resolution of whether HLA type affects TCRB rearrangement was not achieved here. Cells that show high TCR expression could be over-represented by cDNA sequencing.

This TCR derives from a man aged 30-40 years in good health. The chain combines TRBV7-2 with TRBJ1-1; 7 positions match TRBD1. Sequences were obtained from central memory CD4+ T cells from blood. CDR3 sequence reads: CASSLRGFGTEAFF. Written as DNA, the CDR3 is TGTGCCAGCAGCCTCAGGGGGTTCGGCACTGAAGCTTTCTTT.